This TCR beta chain was documented in a study of siplizumab effects on memory and regulatory T cells. The CDR3 sequence is 15 residues long. Germline CDR1 SEHNR, CDR2 FQNEAQ (reference sequence). The V end lost 3 bases, the J end lost 3 bases, and 15 bases lay between the germline ends. Study conclusions and caveats: There was no confirmation of the suppressive function of proliferating Tregs from siplizumab cultures. The study found that mappable alloreactive CD4+ clones averaged about 70% Treg-derived with siplizumab and more than 25% in controls.

Unstimulated TEMRA, naive, memory and effector memory subsets were sequenced in a few donor pairs. This clone counts as medium-sized. The antigen is not known. About 100,000 TCR templates per sample were assayed. This table comes from immunoSEQ multiplex PCR, and its TCRdb copy is limited to in-frame clones, with some not included. Among approximately 2,700 clones listed, 55% to 65% were seen once. Sequenced sample: TEMRA CD8+ T cells sorted from blood. Subset denoted: unstimulated CD8+ CD45RA+ effector memory T cells. The receptor comes from a human donor in good health. The V call is TRBV7-9, the J call TRBJ2-7; D might be TRBD1 (6 bases). DNA of the CDR3: TGTGCCAGCAGCTTGTTCCCGGGACATATCTACGAGCAGTACTTC. Its protein is CASSLFPGHIYEQYF. Full variable domain (outside the CDR3, taken from reference TRBV7-9 and TRBJ2-7): DTGVSQNPRHKITKRGQNVTFRCDPISEHNRLYWYRQTLGQGPEFLTYFQNEAQLEKSRLLSDRFSAERPKGSFSTLEIQRTEQGDSAMYLCASSLFPGHIYEQYFGPGTRLTVT.